Sequencing of this T cell receptor (beta chain) was carried out in a study of T-cell reconstitution after alpha-beta-depleted transplantation in children. This clonotype was seen repeatedly, ten times or more. V gave up 8 bases and J gave up 0 bases, with 17 bases separating them. This CDR3 comprises 15 residues. Germline V gene sequence: CDR1 MNHNS, CDR2 SASEGT. Preparation of the TCRbeta library used unique molecular identifiers. TCRdb ran MiXCR on the PCR reads and lists one entry per CDR3 protein. The repertoire holds 330,000 or so distinct CDR3 sequences, with about a tenth as singletons. The sample consisted of PBMCs, taken before TCRalphabeta/CD19-depleted stem cell transplant. This sequence joins TRBV6-1 and TRBJ2-7; unclear D gene. The clonotype originates from a boy under three years old with acute myeloid leukemia, due to receive a stem cell transplant. The CDR3 here is CASLSPDHSSYEQYF. The CDR3 DNA follows: TGTGCCAGCCTGAGCCCCGACCACAGCTCCTACGAGCAGTACTTC.